Below, 20 T cell receptor beta chains from the same sample are listed, as sequenced in a study of control samples from healthy donors and cancer patients. Here immunoSEQ multiplex PCR was the method, and the copy in TCRdb shows in-frame clones only, minus some. The sample holds about 150,000 clones, just under 95% seen once. Sequenced material: blood. These TCRs come from a man in his forties in good health.

This clone was seen once. The genes are TRBV7-8 and TRBJ2-3; no firm D call. The V and J ends lost 5 bases and 2 bases respectively, with 20 bases between them. The length of the CDR3 is 17 residues. Germline assignment: CDR1 SGHVS and CDR2 FQNEAQ. The CDR3 loop is CASSVLSGRAITDTQYF. CDR3 sequence (DNA): TGTGCCAGCAGCGTCCTGTCTGGGCGCGCTATCACAGATACGCAGTATTTT.

V and J are TRBV5-1 and TRBJ2-1; D unclear. Germline values: CDR1 SGHRS, CDR2 YFSETQ. The CDR3 is made up of 13 amino acids. Trimming removed 2 bases from V and 6 bases from J, with 9 bases in between. The chain's CDR3 is CASSLFGSNEQFF. The CDR3 coding sequence is TGCGCCAGCAGCTTATTCGGGTCCAATGAGCAGTTCTTC.

This chain connects TRBV6-6 to TRBJ2-7; the match to TRBD2 covers 9 bases. The germline V gene has CDR1 MNHNY and CDR2 SVGAGI (reference sequence). V was clipped by 0 bases and J by 3 bases; unmatched bases: 3. CDR3 length: 15 residues. The CDR3 region is CASSYSTSGHYEQYF. The CDR3 DNA reads TGTGCCAGCAGTTACTCGACTAGCGGACACTACGAGCAGTACTTC.

V usage is TRBV5-4 and J usage is TRBJ1-1; the D gene is possibly TRBD1 (5 bases). The germline V gene has CDR1 SGHNT and CDR2 YYREEE (reference sequence). The CDR3 contains 15 residues. Trimming removed 4 bases at V and 1 base at J, with 14 bases between. CDR3 region: CASSSPGRANTEAFF. DNA of the CDR3: TGTGCCAGCAGCAGCCCGGGACGGGCGAACACTGAAGCTTTCTTT.

DNA of the CDR3: TGTGCCAGCAGTTACTCGCAGGGGGTAACGGTTGGCTACACCTTC. Its translation: CASSYSQGVTVGYTF. The chain carries TRBV6-6 and TRBJ1-2, with TRBD1 identical over 7 bases. V was clipped by 0 bases and J by 7 bases; unmatched bases: 8. Per the germline V gene, CDR1 is MNHNY and CDR2 is SVGAGI (reference sequence). CDR3 length equals 15 residues.

The chain employs TRBV19 and TRBJ1-4; D unresolved. The CDR3 spans 16 residues. The germline V gene encodes CDR1 LNHDA and CDR2 SQIVND (reference sequence). Deletions cut 5 bases from V and 6 bases from J, with 19 bases between. The CDR3 loop reads CASSLQRIGKDEKLFF. Written as DNA, the CDR3 is TGTGCCAGTAGTCTTCAACGGATCGGGAAGGATGAAAAACTGTTTTTT.

V usage is TRBV27 and J usage is TRBJ2-2, with a tentative D call TRBD1 (6 bases). The germline V gene encodes CDR1 MNHEY and CDR2 SMNVEV (reference sequence). The CDR3 extends over 12 amino acids. V dropped 2 bases and J dropped 10 bases, with 8 bases sitting between them. CDR3 DNA sequence: TGTGCCAGCAGTTTAAAGGGGGAGGAGCTGTTTTTT. Protein product: CASSLKGEELFF.

Note on this clone: Other DNA sequences within the sample encode an identical CDR3. The V gene is TRBV5-8, the J gene TRBJ2-7; TRBD2 matches 9 bases. The CDR3 has 15 amino acids. The J segment lost 1 base and the V segment lost 4 bases, leaving 6 bases of the junction unmatched. Germline V lookup: CDR1 SGHTS, CDR2 YDEGEE. The CDR3 sequence is CASSLVAGESYEQYF. In DNA, the CDR3 is TGTGCCAGCAGCCTGGTAGCGGGGGAATCCTACGAGCAGTACTTC.

The chain is built from TRBV5-1 and TRBJ2-7; maybe TRBD1 (8 bases). Germline values: CDR1 SGHRS, CDR2 YFSETQ. This CDR3 spans 18 amino acids. V was pared by 0 bases and J by 2 bases, with 21 bases between. Here the CDR3 DNA reads TGCGCCAGCAGCTTGGAGACCCGAACAGGGGGGGTAACCTACGAGCAGTACTTC. This gives the protein CASSLETRTGGVTYEQYF.

V is TRBV7-4 and J is TRBJ1-4, with D tentatively TRBD1 (6 bases). The V end lost 5 bases, the J end lost 5 bases, and 15 bases lay between the germline ends. This CDR3 contains 15 residues. Germline values: CDR1 SGHVT, CDR2 SQSDAQ. The CDR3 loop reads CASSPPGAGNEKLFF. CDR3 sequence (DNA): TGTGCCAGCAGCCCTCCGGGGGCGGGAAATGAAAAACTGTTTTTT.

The chain carries TRBV2 and TRBJ1-5; D possibly corresponds to TRBD1 (6 bases). This CDR3 contains 14 residues. Germline lookup yields CDR1 SNHLY and CDR2 FYNNEI. V dropped 5 bases and J dropped 6 bases, with 14 bases sitting between them. This chain's CDR3 is CASSRGGGSQPQHF. The CDR3 nucleotides read TGTGCCAGCAGTCGAGGGGGTGGGAGTCAGCCCCAGCATTTT. Supplemented by reference TRBV2 and TRBJ1-5, the full variable domain reads EPEVTQTPSHQVTQMGQEVILRCVPISNHLYFYWYRQILGQKVEFLVSFYNNEISEKSEIFDDQFSVERPDGSNFTLKIRSTKLEDSAMYFCASSRGGGSQPQHFGDGTRLSIL.

This sequence joins TRBV19 and TRBJ2-6; perhaps TRBD1 as D (6 bases). The ends were cut back, 5 bases at V and 3 bases at J, with 11 bases in the middle. CDR3 length: 15 amino acids. The germline V gene has CDR1 LNHDA and CDR2 SQIVND (reference sequence). In DNA form, the CDR3 reads TGTGCCAGTAGTCGAACAGGGTATGGGGCCAACGTCCTGACTTTC. Translated: CASSRTGYGANVLTF.

V and J are TRBV3-1 (or the pseudogene TRBV3-2) and TRBJ1-1, with 9 bases fitting TRBD1. The CDR3 extends over 16 amino acids. Germline values: CDR1 LGHDT, CDR2 YNNKEL (reference sequence). J was trimmed by 3 bases and V by 1 base; bases with no gene match: 6. Written as DNA, the CDR3 is TGTGCCAGCAGCCAAGTTGGCGGGACAGGGCACACTGAAGCTTTCTTT. Protein: CASSQVGGTGHTEAFF.

J is TRBJ1-1 and V is TRBV18, with 9 positions matching TRBD1. V gave up 3 bases and J gave up 7 bases; unmatched junction bases: 12. Germline CDR1 and CDR2: KGHSH and LQKENI. This CDR3 spans 16 amino acids. CDR3 nucleotide sequence: TGTGCCAGCTCACCCAGAACCGTTACAGGGGGCCTTGAAGCTTTCTTT. The encoded protein is CASSPRTVTGGLEAFF.

The V call is TRBV6-5, the J call TRBJ2-1, with a possible D match to TRBD1 (6 bases). The germline CDR1 and CDR2 sequences are MNHEY and SVGAGI. The V gene lost 7 bases and the J gene lost 6 bases, with 16 bases spanning the gap. The CDR3 consists of 14 residues. The chain's CDR3 is CASKGPRGFNEQFF. The CDR3 DNA sequence: TGTGCCAGCAAAGGGCCAAGGGGGTTCAATGAGCAGTTCTTC.

V gene TRBV14 combines with J gene TRBJ2-1; D gene uncertain. Germline values: CDR1 SGHDN, CDR2 FVKESK. Trimming removed 1 base from V and 4 bases from J, with 5 bases in between. This CDR3 has 13 amino acids. CDR3 DNA: TGTGCCAGCAGCCAAGCGGGTTACAATGAGCAGTTCTTC. As protein: CASSQAGYNEQFF.

V is TRBV7-9 and J is TRBJ1-1; D not certain. The CDR3 is 13 residues long. V was shortened by 3 bases and J by 7 bases, with 12 bases between the two germline ends. The germline gives CDR1 SEHNR, CDR2 FQNEAQ (reference sequence). The CDR3 DNA reads as TGTGCCAGCAGCTTCTCCCTGGGCGGTGAAGCTTTCTTT. Encoded protein: CASSFSLGGEAFF.

The gene calls are TRBV4-1 and TRBJ2-7; no clear D. Germline CDR1 and CDR2: MGHRA and YSYEKL. Trimming took off 0 bases at V and 2 bases at J, with 11 bases between the two ends. CDR3 size: 15 residues. This CDR3 is CASSQEGTGAYEQYF. The CDR3 nucleotides read TGCGCCAGCAGCCAAGAGGGAACTGGGGCCTACGAGCAGTACTTC.

The V call is TRBV6-1, the J call TRBJ2-7; TRBD1 or TRBD2 may be the D gene (7 bases each). Trimming pared 3 bases from V and 0 bases from J, leaving 12 bases between. Germline CDR1 and CDR2: MNHNS and SASEGT. This CDR3 comprises 15 residues. Here the CDR3 reads CASSEGGTASYEQYF. The CDR3 DNA follows: TGTGCCAGCAGTGAGGGGGGGACAGCCTCCTACGAGCAGTACTTC.

The chain recombines TRBV9 with TRBJ2-3, with 9 bases that match TRBD2. CDR3 length: 17 amino acids. Germline V gives CDR1 SGDLS, CDR2 YYNGEE. V lost 0 bases to trimming and J lost 0 bases; unmatched junction nucleotides: 5. CDR3 DNA sequence: TGTGCCAGCAGCGTAGGAGCGGGGGGATCTAGCACAGATACGCAGTATTTT. As protein: CASSVGAGGSSTDTQYF.